A selection of T cell receptor beta chains follows, all from one sample in a study of T cell responses to AZD1222 COVID-19 vaccine. The assay was immunoSEQ multiplex PCR, and TCRdb's table has in-frame clones only and misses some. The sample contains 100,000 to 150,000 clones, about 85% of which appear only once. This material consisted of peripheral blood, taken on day 0 of AZD1222 vaccination. The receptors here all came from an adult in good health. Both conserved end residues are part of each CDR3. Each record gives: CDR3 protein, CDR3 DNA, J gene, clone size, D gene, V gene. D genes are given only for firm matches. Where a row states a size, it is once, few, many or the class of an expanded clone; other rows omit it.

CDR3aa: CASMPPGAPYGYTF
CDR3nt: TGTGCCAGTATGCCCCCCGGGGCCCCCTATGGCTACACCTTC
j_gene: TRBJ1-2
abundance: once
d_gene: .
v_gene: TRBV19

CDR3aa: CASSPPRGRLLSGNTIYF
CDR3nt: TGCGCCAGCAGCCCTCCAAGGGGCAGACTTCTATCTGGAAACACCATATATTTT
j_gene: TRBJ1-3
abundance: .
d_gene: .
v_gene: TRBV4-1

CDR3aa: CATSLATGQNEKLFF
CDR3nt: TGTGCCACCAGCCTAGCGACAGGGCAGAATGAAAAACTGTTTTTT
j_gene: TRBJ1-4
abundance: .
d_gene: TRBD1
v_gene: TRBV15

CDR3aa: CASSPRGQNSNQPQHF
CDR3nt: TGTGCCAGTAGTCCCAGGGGACAGAATAGCAATCAGCCCCAGCATTTT
j_gene: TRBJ1-5
abundance: .
d_gene: TRBD1
v_gene: TRBV19

CDR3aa: CASSPPTSIQETQYF
CDR3nt: TGTGCCAGCTCACCGCCGACTAGTATCCAAGAGACCCAGTACTTC
j_gene: TRBJ2-5
abundance: .
d_gene: .
v_gene: TRBV18

CDR3aa: CSVGQGLGGYTF
CDR3nt: TGCAGCGTCGGACAGGGCCTTGGGGGCTACACCTTC
j_gene: TRBJ1-2
abundance: .
d_gene: TRBD1
v_gene: TRBV29-1

CDR3aa: CASSQERGYTF
CDR3nt: TGTGCCAGCAGCCAAGAGAGGGGCTACACCTTC
j_gene: TRBJ1-2
abundance: .
d_gene: .
v_gene: TRBV4-2

CDR3aa: CASSLGQGGLPEQYF
CDR3nt: TGTGCCAGCAGCTTAGGGCAGGGGGGCCTACCGGAGCAGTACTTC
j_gene: TRBJ2-7
abundance: few
d_gene: .
v_gene: TRBV7-9

CDR3aa: CASSFYGTGVAFF
CDR3nt: TGTGCCAGCAGTTTTTATGGGACAGGGGTGGCTTTCTTT
j_gene: TRBJ1-1
abundance: .
d_gene: TRBD1
v_gene: TRBV28

CDR3aa: CASNNGGSYGYTF
CDR3nt: TGTGCCAGCAACAATGGTGGAAGCTATGGCTACACCTTC
j_gene: TRBJ1-2
abundance: .
d_gene: .
v_gene: TRBV2

CDR3aa: CASSWGQALEPQHF
CDR3nt: TGTGCCAGCAGCTGGGGGCAGGCCTTGGAGCCCCAGCATTTT
j_gene: TRBJ1-5
abundance: .
d_gene: .
v_gene: TRBV5-5

CDR3aa: CASSSSEPTATF
CDR3nt: TGTGCCAGCAGCTCCAGCGAACCCACGGCCACCTTC
j_gene: TRBJ1-2
abundance: .
d_gene: .
v_gene: TRBV11-1

CDR3aa: CASSGQVNTEAFF
CDR3nt: TGTGCCAGCTCCGGGCAGGTCAACACTGAAGCTTTCTTT
j_gene: TRBJ1-1
abundance: .
d_gene: .
v_gene: TRBV18

CDR3aa: CSVAGRENTEAFF
CDR3nt: TGCAGCGTGGCGGGACGGGAGAACACTGAAGCTTTCTTT
j_gene: TRBJ1-1
abundance: .
d_gene: .
v_gene: TRBV29-1

CDR3aa: CASSVDRDRNSPLHF
CDR3nt: TGTGCCAGCAGTGTCGACCGGGACAGGAATTCACCCCTCCACTTT
j_gene: TRBJ1-6
abundance: .
d_gene: TRBD1
v_gene: TRBV6-4

CDR3aa: CASSQGDGTNYGYTF
CDR3nt: TGTGCCAGCAGCCAAGGGGACGGGACTAACTATGGCTACACCTTC
j_gene: TRBJ1-2
abundance: .
d_gene: .
v_gene: TRBV4-2

CDR3aa: CSAGTSDHGYTF
CDR3nt: TGCAGCGCCGGGACATCCGACCATGGCTACACCTTC
j_gene: TRBJ1-2
abundance: few
d_gene: .
v_gene: TRBV29-1

CDR3aa: CASSVESNTEAFF
CDR3nt: TGTGCCAGCAGCGTAGAAAGCAACACTGAAGCTTTCTTT
j_gene: TRBJ1-1
abundance: .
d_gene: .
v_gene: TRBV9

CDR3aa: CASSIGGTSSYEQYF
CDR3nt: TGTGCCAGTAGTATAGGGGGGACAAGCTCCTACGAGCAGTACTTC
j_gene: TRBJ2-7
abundance: .
d_gene: .
v_gene: TRBV19

CDR3aa: CSARWGGGYTF
CDR3nt: TGCAGTGCTAGATGGGGGGGTGGCTACACCTTC
j_gene: TRBJ1-2
abundance: .
d_gene: .
v_gene: TRBV20-1

CDR3aa: CATMGQGGYEQYF
CDR3nt: TGTGCCACCATGGGACAGGGGGGCTACGAGCAGTACTTC
j_gene: TRBJ2-7
abundance: .
d_gene: TRBD1
v_gene: TRBV24-1

CDR3aa: CASSQDGSNQPQHF
CDR3nt: TGTGCCAGCAGCCAAGATGGCAGCAATCAGCCCCAGCATTTT
j_gene: TRBJ1-5
abundance: .
d_gene: .
v_gene: TRBV3-1/TRBV3-2

CDR3aa: CASSLTAGSLYEQYF
CDR3nt: TGTGCCAGCAGCTTAACGGCAGGTTCCCTATACGAGCAGTACTTC
j_gene: TRBJ2-7
abundance: .
d_gene: .
v_gene: TRBV7-3

CDR3aa: CASSVVPQDATNEKLFF
CDR3nt: TGTGCCAGCAGCGTCGTCCCACAGGACGCAACTAATGAAAAACTGTTTTTT
j_gene: TRBJ1-4
abundance: .
d_gene: .
v_gene: TRBV9

CDR3aa: CASSFRLYTEAFF
CDR3nt: TGTGCCAGCAGTTTCAGGTTATACACTGAAGCTTTCTTT
j_gene: TRBJ1-1
abundance: .
d_gene: .
v_gene: TRBV28

CDR3aa: CASSVRGVGAKNIQYF
CDR3nt: TGTGCCAGCAGCGTAAGAGGGGTCGGAGCCAAAAACATTCAGTACTTC
j_gene: TRBJ2-4
abundance: .
d_gene: .
v_gene: TRBV9

CDR3aa: CASSLLGAGYGYTF
CDR3nt: TGTGCCAGCAGCCTACTGGGGGCTGGCTATGGCTACACCTTC
j_gene: TRBJ1-2
abundance: .
d_gene: .
v_gene: TRBV7-9

CDR3aa: CASSVAGQGNSPLHF
CDR3nt: TGTGCCAGCAGCGTAGCGGGACAGGGAAATTCACCCCTCCACTTT
j_gene: TRBJ1-6
abundance: .
d_gene: TRBD1
v_gene: TRBV9

CDR3aa: CASSLALGYGTWTGELFF
CDR3nt: TGTGCCAGCAGCTTAGCCCTAGGGTATGGGACTTGGACCGGGGAGCTGTTTTTT
j_gene: TRBJ2-2
abundance: .
d_gene: .
v_gene: TRBV7-9

CDR3aa: CASSSIYGVREPQHF
CDR3nt: TGTGCCAGCAGTTCCATTTATGGCGTACGGGAGCCCCAGCATTTT
j_gene: TRBJ1-5
abundance: .
d_gene: .
v_gene: TRBV28

CDR3aa: CASSSTRYQPQHF
CDR3nt: TGTGCCAGCAGTTCCACACGCTATCAGCCCCAGCATTTT
j_gene: TRBJ1-5
abundance: .
d_gene: .
v_gene: TRBV7-2

CDR3aa: CAWSGGMPGNSPLHF
CDR3nt: TGTGCCTGGAGCGGGGGGATGCCGGGGAATTCACCCCTCCACTTT
j_gene: TRBJ1-6
abundance: .
d_gene: .
v_gene: TRBV30

CDR3aa: CASSLRTDRAPVRQINYEQYF
CDR3nt: TGTGCCAGCAGTCTAAGGACGGACAGGGCTCCAGTCAGGCAAATTAACTACGAGCAGTACTTC
j_gene: TRBJ2-7
abundance: .
d_gene: TRBD1
v_gene: TRBV27